These T cell receptor beta chains were read from a single sample in a study of T cell repertoires in cytomegalovirus infection. MiXCR was run by TCRdb on the reads, yielding one entry per CDR3 protein. The table records about 110,000 distinct CDR3 sequences, roughly 39% of them present only once. Antigens for these TCRs are unknown. Sequenced here: CD8+ T cells from cultured PBMCs, sampled from culture after CMV antigen stimulation. These receptors were collected from a human donor in good health (CMV status not recorded). Some clones in this sample may be carry-over from other donors' samples. CDR3s include the opening cysteine and the closing phenylalanine or tryptophan. Each record gives: V gene, clone size, J gene, CDR3 protein. Clone sizes are given selectively: once, few, many, or a class where the clone is expanded.

TRBV28	.	TRBJ1-5	CASTYTSTGRGDSNQPQHF
TRBV27	.	TRBJ2-2	CASGTGITGELFF
TRBV28	.	TRBJ2-2	CASSFVAGAGELFF
TRBV27	.	TRBJ2-1	CASSLFATSGGASSYNEQFF
TRBV2	few	TRBJ2-1	CASKGRGSNEQFF
TRBV27	.	TRBJ1-5	CASSLSSNANQPQHF
TRBV2	.	TRBJ1-1	CASHYSRLVGTEAFF
TRBV6-5	.	TRBJ1-2	CASSYFTGGDGYTF
TRBV2	many	TRBJ1-5	CASSTRDGGSQPQHF
TRBV13	.	TRBJ2-1	CASSSRGYNEQFF
TRBV4-1	.	TRBJ2-5	CASSQARGWDTQYF
TRBV4-2	.	TRBJ2-1	CASSQDSDGYNEQFF
TRBV7-2	many	TRBJ2-7	CASSVSPGSSYEQYF
TRBV7-9	.	TRBJ2-5	CASSFPGGRETQYF
TRBV7-8	.	TRBJ2-7	CASSRDRGQLYERYF
TRBV12-3/TRBV12-4	few	TRBJ1-1	CASSFASTGNTEAFF
TRBV7-2	.	TRBJ2-7	CASSLYQGLNEQYF
TRBV20-1	once	TRBJ2-3	CSAREKRGYTDTQYF
TRBV27	.	TRBJ2-7	CASSVNTGGINEQYF
TRBV5-4	few	TRBJ2-5	CASSPGTGGEETQYF
TRBV7-9	.	TRBJ1-2	CASVRQGGVYGYTF
TRBV5-1	.	TRBJ2-3	CASTFGLAGSTDTQYF
TRBV12-3/TRBV12-4	once	TRBJ1-1	CASSLSRSTEAFF
TRBV19	.	TRBJ2-2	CASSTPLGGGSGELFF
TRBV20-1	.	TRBJ2-1	CSARGLAGVYNEQFF
TRBV28	.	TRBJ2-7	CASNTYMDEDSSYEQYF
TRBV11-2	.	TRBJ2-1	CASSPLTHEQFF
TRBV12-3/TRBV12-4	.	TRBJ2-3	CASTLGGYTDTQYF
TRBV6-1	.	TRBJ1-2	CASCLGPGDYGYTF
TRBV11-2	.	TRBJ2-3	CASSSRVRDTDTQYF
TRBV20-1	.	TRBJ2-5	CSAPLGRAQETQYF
TRBV12-3/TRBV12-4	few	TRBJ1-1	CASTVRSNTEAFF
TRBV12-3/TRBV12-4	few	TRBJ2-2	CASSPGLIGELFF
TRBV19	.	TRBJ2-1	CASSMSAGGPHEQFF
TRBV19	.	TRBJ1-4	CASSILRSSEKLFF
TRBV6-1	many	TRBJ2-3	CASSATLGGADTQYF
TRBV29-1	.	TRBJ2-3	CSVVRGLSTDTQYF